These 11 T cell receptor beta chains were sequenced from one sample in a study of response to subunit inactivated influenza vaccine. MiXCR, run by TCRdb on the RT-PCR reads, gives a single entry per CDR3 protein. The sample includes 450,000 to 600,000 distinct CDR3 sequences, 7.2% of them seen just once. The sequenced sample was PBMCs from blood, obtained around 25 months after vaccination. Source of these receptors: a man between 50 and 69 years old who received an inactivated influenza vaccine.

This chain joins TRBV7-2 and TRBJ2-3; 13 bases line up with TRBD2. Per germline, CDR1 SGHTA and CDR2 FQGNSA. V was pared by 3 bases and J by 5 bases, with 5 bases of the junction left unmatched. The CDR3 contains 16 residues. CDR3 in DNA: TGTGCCAGCAGCTTTACTAGCGGGGGGGCAGGAGATACGCAGTATTTT. This translates into CASSFTSGGAGDTQYF. The whole variable domain, remainder taken from reference TRBV7-2 and TRBJ2-3, is GAGVSQSPSNKVTEKGKDVELRCDPISGHTALYWYRQSLGQGLEFLIYFQGNSAPDKSGLPSDRFSAERTGGSVSTLTIQRTQQEDSAVYLCASSFTSGGAGDTQYFGPGTRLTVL.

In this sample, this clonotype turned up a few times. This rearrangement joins TRBV9 to TRBJ2-2; the match to TRBD2 covers 8 bases. The CDR3 has 16 residues. Germline CDR1 and CDR2: SGDLS and YYNGEE. Losses at the gene ends were 0 bases for V and 4 bases for J; bases not matched to a gene: 5. CDR3 sequence (DNA): TGTGCCAGCAGCGTAGGCGGGGGGCCGGGCACCGGGGAGCTGTTTTTT. The encoded protein is CASSVGGGPGTGELFF.

This clonotype appeared many times. The CDR3 loop reads CATSDSRSAEQYF. DNA for the CDR3: TGTGCCACCAGTGATTCCAGAAGCGCCGAGCAGTACTTC. V is TRBV24-1 and J is TRBJ2-7, with no clear D. Trimming pared 2 bases from V and 6 bases from J, leaving 10 bases between. The germline CDR1 and CDR2 sequences are KGHDR and SFDVKD. CDR3 size: 13 residues.

CDR3 sequence: CASSPIQGGKTQYF. Written as DNA, the CDR3 is TGTGCCAGCAGTCCGATACAGGGCGGGAAGACCCAGTACTTC. V is TRBV27 and J is TRBJ2-5, with D perhaps being TRBD1 or TRBD2 (6 bases each). There are 14 residues in the CDR3. Trimming took 5 bases from V and 6 from J, leaving 16 bases between them. Germline loops: CDR1 MNHEY, CDR2 SMNVEV (reference sequence).

There are a few counts of this clonotype. The rearrangement links TRBV5-1 to TRBJ1-1; 7 bases match TRBD1. The V gene's germline CDR1 is SGHRS and CDR2 YFSETQ. This CDR3 has 16 residues. V lost 0 bases and J lost 0; bases outside the gene matches: 5. CDR3 sequence: CASSLAVTGVNTEAFF. As DNA, the CDR3 is TGCGCCAGCAGCTTGGCCGTAACAGGGGTGAACACTGAAGCTTTCTTT.

In its sample, this clonotype was seen many times. The chain employs TRBV7-3 and TRBJ2-3; no clear D gene. The V end lost 3 bases, the J end lost 2 bases, and 9 bases lay between the germline ends. The CDR3 runs 14 residues. The germline V gene encodes CDR1 SGHTA and CDR2 FQGTGA. CDR3 sequence: CASSFAGTTDTQYF. The CDR3 DNA reads TGTGCCAGCAGCTTTGCTGGTACCACAGATACGCAGTATTTT.

This chain connects TRBV29-1 to TRBJ2-2; D is ambiguous. Germline CDR1 reads SQVTM; CDR2 reads ANQGSEA. Trimming removed 4 bases at V and 5 bases at J, with 8 bases between. The CDR3 runs to 12 residues. CDR3 in amino acids: CSVAFWTGELFF. CDR3 DNA: TGCAGCGTTGCGTTCTGGACCGGGGAGCTGTTTTTT.

This clonotype was seen repeatedly, ten times or more. The CDR3, as DNA: TGCGCCAGCAGCTTGGTGTGGGGGGAGACTGAAGCTTTCTTT. Residues: CASSLVWGETEAFF. The genes are TRBV5-1 and TRBJ1-1; a possible D gene is TRBD1 (5 bases). Trimming cost V 0 bases and J 5 bases, with 11 bases left between them. Germline V lookup: CDR1 SGHRS, CDR2 YFSETQ. The CDR3 has 14 amino acids.

This chain uses TRBV20-1 with TRBJ1-5; tentative D call: TRBD1 (6 bases). This CDR3 has 13 residues. V was trimmed by 1 base and J by 6 bases, leaving 10 bases between them. Germline V gene data show CDR1 as DFQATT and CDR2 as SNEGSKA (reference sequence). The CDR3 nucleotides are TGCAGTGCTAGAGCAGGGGACGGTCAGCCCCAGCATTTT. Translated: CSARAGDGQPQHF.

The J gene is TRBJ1-2, the V gene TRBV10-3; no reliable D call. This CDR3 region has 14 residues. V lost 4 bases, J lost 3 bases, and 12 bases lay in between. Looked up from germline, CDR1 is ENHRY and CDR2 is SYGVKD. CDR3 nucleotides: TGTGCCATCAGTGGGTACGGGAAAGACTATGGCTACACCTTC. Amino acid sequence: CAISGYGKDYGYTF.

Ten or more counts support this clonotype. The chain joins TRBV12-3 or TRBV12-4 to TRBJ2-1, with D tentatively TRBD1 (5 bases). The CDR3 loop spans 12 amino acids. Trimming took off 2 bases at V and 8 bases at J, with 7 bases between the two ends. The DNA for the CDR3 is TGTGCCAGCAGTTTATGGGGCGATGAGCAGTTCTTC. Translating it yields CASSLWGDEQFF.